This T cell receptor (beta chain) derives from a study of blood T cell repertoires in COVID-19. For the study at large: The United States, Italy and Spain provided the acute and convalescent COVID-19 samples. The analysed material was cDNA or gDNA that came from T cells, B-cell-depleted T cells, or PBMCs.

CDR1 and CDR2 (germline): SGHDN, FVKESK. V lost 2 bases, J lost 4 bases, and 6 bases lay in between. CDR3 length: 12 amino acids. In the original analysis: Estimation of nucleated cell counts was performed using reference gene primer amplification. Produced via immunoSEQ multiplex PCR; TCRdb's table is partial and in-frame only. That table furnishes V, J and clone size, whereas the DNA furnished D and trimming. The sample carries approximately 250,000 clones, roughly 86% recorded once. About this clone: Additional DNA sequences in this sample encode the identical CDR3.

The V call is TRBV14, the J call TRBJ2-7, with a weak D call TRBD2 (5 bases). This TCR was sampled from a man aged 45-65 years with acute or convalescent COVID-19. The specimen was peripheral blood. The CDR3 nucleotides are TGTGCCAGCAGCCAATCGGGGTACGAGCAGTACTTC. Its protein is CASSQSGYEQYF.